These 13 T cell receptor beta chains were sequenced from one sample in a study of human T cells and chemical hapten exposure (dated by TCRdb to the early 2020s). This sample's time point label indicates: patch test 3, about 24 weeks after DPC sensitization. Per the publication, the treatment or condition label means: therapeutic diphenylcyclopropenone sensitization with weekly scalp DPC. The protocol used for the library was RACE. Instrument used: NextSeq 500. TCRdb reprocessed the public reads (quality trimming at Q25 with fastp, clone calling with MiXCR) and kept in-frame beta chains. Each record represents a unique CDR3 protein, reported with the most common genes and DNA among its rows. Here the sample has 100,000 or so distinct CDR3 sequences; under 40% occur a single time. Together, the top ten hold approximately 3% of the sample. The source material was whole blood, sampled in connection with sensitization to the hapten diphenylcyclopropenone (DPC). The receptors originated from a middle-aged man with alopecia areata. Some clones in this sample may be carry-over from other donors' samples.

This clonotype occurred a few times. The chain is built from TRBV9 and TRBJ2-1, with D maybe TRBD2 (6 bases). The CDR3 extends over 15 amino acids. The germline CDR1 and CDR2 sequences are SGDLS and YYNGEE. Trimming removed 2 bases from V and 6 bases from J, with 15 bases in between. The CDR3, as DNA: TGTGCCAGCAGCGTGGCCGGGACTCCTACCAATGAGCAGTTCTTC. Protein: CASSVAGTPTNEQFF.

Only a few counts were recorded for this clonotype. The chain employs TRBV28 and TRBJ1-2; no reliable D call. From germline, CDR1 is MDHEN and CDR2 SYDVKM. The CDR3 is 13 amino acids. Trimming removed 10 bases from V and 7 bases from J, with 19 bases in between. The CDR3 sequence: CAIETPGYAGYTF. CDR3 nucleotides: TGTGCCATCGAGACCCCAGGCTATGCTGGCTACACCTTC.

CDR3 sequence reads: CASRPTSGREETQYF. As DNA, the CDR3 is TGTGCCAGCAGGCCCACTAGCGGGAGGGAAGAGACCCAGTACTTC. The genes are TRBV6-5 and TRBJ2-5; 13 bases are shared with TRBD2. Germline V gene sequence: CDR1 MNHEY, CDR2 SVGAGI. V shed 6 bases and J 3 bases; nucleotides not matched to a gene: 4. This CDR3 comprises 15 residues.

The chain uses TRBV20-1 and TRBJ1-3; no firm D call. V was clipped by 3 bases and J by 0 bases, with 9 bases between them. CDR3 length: 14 amino acids. The germline V gene has CDR1 DFQATT and CDR2 SNEGSKA (reference sequence). CDR3 loop: CSARVGSSGNTIYF. In DNA, the CDR3 is TGCAGTGCTAGGGTGGGGAGCTCTGGAAACACCATATATTTT.

This clonotype was seen a few times. The chain links TRBV4-3 to TRBJ1-1; no firm D call. The CDR3 length is 15 residues. Germline V gene data show CDR1 as LGHNA and CDR2 as YSLEER. With 1 base removed from V and 4 bases from J, the gap between germline ends came to 13 bases. CDR3 residues: CASSQGTPGVTEAFF. The CDR3, as DNA: TGCGCCAGCAGCCAAGGCACCCCCGGAGTCACTGAAGCTTTCTTT.

This clonotype was counted only a few times. The V and J genes are TRBV21-1 and TRBJ2-2; TRBD1, as called in the table, went unchecked against the DNA. TRBV21-1 is labeled a pseudogene. The CDR3 is 15 amino acids. For the CDR3, the DNA is TGTGCCAGCATTCTCCCGGGGGTCGGCACCGGGGAGCTGTTTTTT. Amino acids: CASILPGVGTGELFF.

V and J are TRBV5-1 and TRBJ2-3, with D possibly TRBD2 on 6 matching bases. V was pared by 6 bases and J by 6 bases, with 14 bases between. The CDR3 extends over 13 amino acids. Germline CDR1 reads SGHRS; CDR2 reads YFSETQ. The CDR3 DNA reads TGCGCCAGCACTGATGGGGGGAGCGATACGCAGTATTTT. It codes for CASTDGGSDTQYF.

This clonotype was counted a few times. The junction departs from germline at one end; a sequencing error may be responsible. This CDR3 is CASSVGGSDNSPLHF. CDR3 coding DNA: TGTGCCAGCAGCGTGGGGGGCTCCGATAATTCACCCCTCCACTTT. The rearrangement links TRBV9 to TRBJ1-6, with D perhaps matching TRBD1 (6 bases). Germline V gene lookup returns CDR1 SGDLS and CDR2 YYNGEE. The CDR3 totals 15 residues.

This chain joins TRBV10-1 and TRBJ2-1; TRBD1 matches at 10 bases. Germline loops: CDR1 WNHNN, CDR2 SYGVQD (reference sequence). Trimming cost V 5 bases and J 0 bases; bases outside gene matches: 1. The CDR3 totals 15 residues. CDR3 in DNA: TGCGCCAGCAGTCGACAGGGGGCCTCCTACAATGAGCAGTTCTTC. It encodes CASSRQGASYNEQFF.

The genes are TRBV7-2 and TRBJ2-4, with 12 bases that match TRBD1. The CDR3 loop spans 20 amino acids. J lost 0 bases, V lost 4 bases, and 13 bases had no gene match. CDR1 is SGHTA, CDR2 FQGNSA, per germline. DNA for the CDR3: TGTGCCAGCAGCTCACTGGGACAGGGGGCGGCGAATTTAGCCAAAAACATTCAGTACTTC. This encodes CASSSLGQGAANLAKNIQYF.

This chain links TRBV18 with TRBJ2-3; TRBD1 or TRBD2 may be the D gene (5 bases each). This CDR3 spans 15 amino acids. V lost 1 base and J lost 4, with 12 bases in between. Germline V lookup: CDR1 KGHSH, CDR2 LQKENI. The CDR3 region is CASSPLGGRADTQYF. The CDR3 region has the DNA TGTGCCAGCTCACCACTTGGGGGAAGGGCAGATACGCAGTATTTT.

The rearrangement links TRBV7-4 to TRBJ2-7, with D possibly being TRBD1 (7 bases). The CDR3 is 15 amino acids. Germline V gene data show CDR1 as SGHVT and CDR2 as SQSDAQ. The DNA for the CDR3 is TGTGCGGGAATGGAGGGGGCGAAGCGGGTCTACGAGCAGTACGTC. It specifies CAGMEGAKRVYEQYV.

This clonotype came up a few times. The gene calls are TRBV28 and TRBJ2-3; D possibly corresponds to TRBD1 (5 bases). This CDR3 spans 13 amino acids. V was pared by 10 bases and J by 1 base, with 12 bases between. The germline V gene encodes CDR1 MDHEN and CDR2 SYDVKM. The CDR3 spells CATFTGGTDTQYF. CDR3 sequence (DNA): TGTGCCACCTTTACAGGCGGCACAGATACGCAGTATTTT.